Listed here are 8 T cell receptor beta chains from one sample, sequenced in a study of OX40 agonist ivuxolimab in advanced cancers. Using immunoSEQ multiplex PCR, the repertoire was profiled, and TCRdb retains in-frame clones only, with some absent. This sample yields more than 85,000 clones, of which approximately 89% are seen a single time; about 0.28% belongs to the top ten. The material sequenced was CD4+ or CD8+ T cells sorted from blood, taken in a trial of the OX40 agonist ivuxolimab. The receptors derive from an adult with an advanced solid tumor such as melanoma, head and neck, liver or kidney cancer.

The V and J genes are TRBV15 and TRBJ2-6; D gene ambiguous. CDR1 is LNHNV, CDR2 YYDKDF, per germline (reference sequence). The CDR3 extends over 19 amino acids. V lost 0 bases, J lost 0 bases, and 15 bases lay in between. The CDR3 bases are TGTGCCACCAGCAGAGAGAACGTCGGCTATGGCTCTGGGGCCAACGTCCTGACTTTC. Translation: CATSRENVGYGSGANVLTF.

J is TRBJ2-6 and V is TRBV2; the D gene is possibly TRBD2 (5 bases). The germline gives CDR1 SNHLY, CDR2 FYNNEI. CDR3 length: 15 amino acids. Trimming cost V 2 bases and J 4 bases, with 9 bases left between them. In nucleotides, the CDR3 is TGTGCCAGCAGTGAAACGCCGGGAGGGGCCAACGTCCTGACTTTC. Residues: CASSETPGGANVLTF.

This chain joins TRBV4-2 and TRBJ2-5; D remains ambiguous. The V end lost 3 bases, the J end lost 5 bases, and 4 bases lay between the germline ends. Germline CDR1 LGHNA, CDR2 YNFKEQ. The CDR3 is 11 residues long. The CDR3 DNA sequence: TGTGCCAGCAGCCAGGAGGAGACCCAGTACTTC. It specifies CASSQEETQYF.

The DNA of the CDR3 is TGCGCCAGCAGCCGATTGGATGACGGGGGGTTCGAGACCCAGTACTTC. This codes for CASSRLDDGGFETQYF. The V call is TRBV5-1, the J call TRBJ2-5; 7 nucleotides match TRBD2. The V gene end was trimmed by 4 bases and the J gene end by 5 bases; junction bases not matched to a gene: 14. Germline V gene lookup returns CDR1 SGHRS and CDR2 YFSETQ. CDR3 length equals 16 residues.

V and J are TRBV27 and TRBJ2-3; 9 nucleotides line up with TRBD1. The V gene end was trimmed by 6 bases and the J gene end by 3 bases; junction bases not matched to a gene: 1. The CDR3 has 13 residues. Germline V gene sequence: CDR1 MNHEY, CDR2 SMNVEV (reference sequence). The CDR3 coding sequence is TGTGCCAGCAGGACAGGGGGGACAGATACGCAGTATTTT. It encodes CASRTGGTDTQYF.

The chain is built from TRBV4-2 and TRBJ2-4, with 12 bases aligning to TRBD2. This CDR3 comprises 19 residues. V was pared by 4 bases and J by 1 base, with 11 bases of the junction left unmatched. The V gene's germline CDR1 is LGHNA and CDR2 YNFKEQ. CDR3 amino acids: CASSLTRTSGIRAKNIQYF. CDR3 in DNA: TGTGCCAGCAGCCTGACCCGGACTAGCGGGATTAGGGCCAAAAACATTCAGTACTTC.

The rearrangement links TRBV7-6 to TRBJ2-7; no clear D. V lost 1 base to trimming and J lost 4 bases, with 5 bases between them. CDR3 length equals 12 residues. Germline CDR1 SGHVS, CDR2 FNYEAQ. CDR3 loop: CASSLVGYEQYF. The CDR3 DNA sequence: TGTGCCAGCAGCTTAGTTGGTTACGAGCAGTACTTC.

This clone showed up just a few times. The chain employs TRBV19 and TRBJ2-7; D possibly matches TRBD1 or TRBD2 (5 bases each). Per germline, CDR1 LNHDA and CDR2 SQIVND (reference sequence). The CDR3 spans 14 residues. V dropped 3 bases and J dropped 3 bases, with 12 bases sitting between them. The CDR3 coding sequence is TGTGCCAGTAGTATTGGGACGGCGAACTACGAGCAGTACTTC. It encodes CASSIGTANYEQYF.